This T cell receptor beta chain was observed in a study of regulatory T cells in long-lasting Graves disease. Building of the TCR beta libraries involved iRepertoire HTBI primers and Arm-PCR of CDR3 regions. TCRdb redid the calling of the multiplex PCR reads with MiXCR, one entry per CDR3 protein. The table includes roughly 500,000 distinct CDR3 sequences, approximately 12% detected once. Time point given: newly diagnosed GD, antithyroid drugs for less than 3 months. Preparation of the TCR library used RNA extracted from PBMCs. The CDR3 consists of 13 residues. With 6 bases removed from V and 4 bases from J, the gap between germline ends came to 12 bases. The table lists this clonotype with many counts. This sample also belongs to another study, concerning T cells in Graves' hyperthyroidism and ophthalmopathy. That source notes: During a first-round RT-PCR of the TCR CDR3, the HTBI primer set was used.

Sequencing used peripheral blood mononuclear cells (PBMCs), obtained at new diagnosis, from a patient treated with antithyroid drugs. The V and J genes are TRBV12-3 or TRBV12-4 and TRBJ1-1; D not resolved. The sequence was collected from a man aged 25 to 40 with Graves disease. The CDR3 region is CASRGWAGTEAFF. The CDR3 DNA reads as TGTGCCAGCAGGGGGTGGGCGGGCACTGAAGCTTTCTTT.